The T cell receptor beta chain under discussion was sequenced for a study of blood T cell repertoires in COVID-19. Study as a whole: Collection of acute and convalescent COVID-19 samples took place in the United States, Italy and Spain. The analysed material was cDNA or gDNA that came from T cells, B-cell-depleted T cells, or PBMCs.

Participants' reported clinical history set cohort assignment. CDR1 is LGHNT and CDR2 is FRNRAP in the germline V gene. V shed 5 bases and J shed 2 bases, with 6 bases lying between them. The CDR3 loop spans 12 amino acids. Assay: immunoSEQ multiplex PCR; the TCRdb copy retains only in-frame clones and omits some. The table has about 270,000 clones, 85% seen once. Specimen: PBMCs or T cells enriched from blood (not recorded which). The clonotype comes from a woman in her 50s with acute COVID-19. The V and J genes are TRBV12-5 and TRBJ1-1; no clear D gene. The CDR3 coding sequence is TGTGCTAGTGGTATCCTTAACACTGAAGCTTTCTTT. Its protein product is CASGILNTEAFF.